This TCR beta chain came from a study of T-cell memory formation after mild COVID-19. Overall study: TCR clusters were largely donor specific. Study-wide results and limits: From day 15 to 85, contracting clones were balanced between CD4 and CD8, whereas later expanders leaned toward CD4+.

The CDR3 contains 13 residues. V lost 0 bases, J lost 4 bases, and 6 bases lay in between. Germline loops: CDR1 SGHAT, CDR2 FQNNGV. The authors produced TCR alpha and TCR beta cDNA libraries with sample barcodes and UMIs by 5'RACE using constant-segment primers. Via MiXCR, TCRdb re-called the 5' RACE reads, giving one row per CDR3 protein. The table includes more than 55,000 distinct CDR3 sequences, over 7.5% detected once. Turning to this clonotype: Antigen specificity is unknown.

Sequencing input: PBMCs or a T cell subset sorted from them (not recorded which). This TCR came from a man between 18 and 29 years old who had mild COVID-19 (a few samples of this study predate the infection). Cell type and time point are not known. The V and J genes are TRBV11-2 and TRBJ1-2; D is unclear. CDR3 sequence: CASSLDVFYGYTF. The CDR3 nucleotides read TGTGCCAGCAGCTTAGATGTGTTCTATGGCTACACCTTC.